The present entry profiles one TCR beta chain with its context. The length of the CDR3 is 14 residues. The J segment lost 6 bases and the V segment lost 6 bases, leaving 6 bases of the junction unmatched. Each CDR3 protein gets one entry after TCRdb re-called the RT-PCR reads with MiXCR. The sample contains about 680,000 distinct CDR3 sequences, about 14% of which appear only once. This clonotype originated in a female donor in good health, serving as a healthy control. The sample consisted of memory CD4+ T cells from blood. The chain couples TRBV12-3 or TRBV12-4 to TRBJ1-4; 8 bases fit TRBD1. The CDR3 nucleotides read TGTGCCAGCAGCAGACAGGGGTCATATGAAAAACTGTTTTTT. Translated, it gives CASSRQGSYEKLFF.